This record looks at one TCR beta chain sequence and its context. A junction boundary mismatches the germline segment, possibly from a read error. This CDR3 is also generated by other DNA sequences in the sample. Produced via immunoSEQ multiplex PCR; TCRdb's table is partial and in-frame only. The profile shows 130,000 to 150,000 clones, roughly 87% of them singletons. The data belong to a study of T cell responses to AZD1222 COVID-19 vaccine. CDR1 and CDR2 (germline): SGHDT, YYEEEE. The CDR3 runs 15 residues. The J gene is TRBJ2-7, the V gene TRBV5-6, with 9 nucleotides matching TRBD2. The clonotype comes from an adult who received the AZD1222 COVID-19 vaccine. The specimen was peripheral blood, collected 28 days after the second AZD1222 dose. This chain's CDR3 is CASSLLAGGPYEQYF. For the CDR3, the DNA is TGTGCCAGTAGCTTGTTGGCGGGAGGGCCCTACGAGCAGTACTTC.